These 22 T cell receptor beta chains share one sample of origin, sequenced in a study of cytomegalovirus exposure and HLA in healthy donors. Primers for the PCR totalled 60 Vbeta and 13 Jbeta. This table comes from immunoSEQ multiplex PCR, and its TCRdb copy is limited to in-frame clones, with some not included. The data contain some 170,000 clones, over 80% of them seen just once; the ten biggest clones take up about 4%. Sequenced sample: PBMCs. The receptors were sampled from a man over 45 in good health and CMV-seropositive.

This chain uses TRBV6-6 with TRBJ2-2; tentatively, D is TRBD1 (6 bases). Germline assignment: CDR1 MNHNY and CDR2 SVGAGI (reference sequence). V gave up 5 bases and J gave up 2 bases, with 9 bases separating them. CDR3 length equals 14 residues. The CDR3 sequence: CASSTGLNTGELFF. CDR3 nucleotides: TGTGCCAGCAGTACAGGGTTAAACACCGGGGAGCTGTTTTTT.

This chain links TRBV7-8 with TRBJ1-4; D perhaps matches TRBD1 (6 bases). There are 15 residues in the CDR3. CDR1 and CDR2 (germline): SGHVS, FQNEAQ. Trimming took 5 bases from V and 2 from J, leaving 12 bases between them. The CDR3 DNA is TGTGCCAGCAGCGATATGGACAGCACTAATGAAAAACTGTTTTTT. This translates into CASSDMDSTNEKLFF.

The V and J genes are TRBV5-4 and TRBJ1-2; the match to TRBD1 covers 7 bases. The germline V gene encodes CDR1 SGHNT and CDR2 YYREEE (reference sequence). This CDR3 is 15 amino acids long. The junction had 6 bases not matched to a gene; V was cut back by 4 bases and J by 0 bases. The CDR3 spells CASSAGTEANYGYTF. In DNA form, the CDR3 reads TGTGCCAGCAGCGCCGGGACAGAAGCTAACTATGGCTACACCTTC.

The rearrangement links TRBV29-1 to TRBJ2-3, with D perhaps matching TRBD2 (5 bases). This CDR3 region has 12 residues. The V gene's germline CDR1 is SQVTM and CDR2 ANQGSEA. V lost 6 bases and J 7 bases, leaving 14 bases between the germline ends. The CDR3 loop is CSVLPTGYTQYF. The DNA for the CDR3 is TGCAGCGTCCTCCCGACGGGATATACGCAGTATTTT.

Note on this clone: The same CDR3 also results from other DNA sequences found in this sample. This chain joins TRBV9 and TRBJ2-1; a possible D gene is TRBD1 (5 bases). CDR3 length: 15 amino acids. Trimming pared 0 bases from V and 3 bases from J, leaving 10 bases between. Per germline, CDR1 SGDLS and CDR2 YYNGEE. The CDR3 sequence is CASSVGGRDYNEQFF. The CDR3 DNA sequence: TGTGCCAGCAGCGTAGGGGGCAGGGACTACAATGAGCAGTTCTTC.

This chain links TRBV11-2 with TRBJ1-1, with D possibly being TRBD1 (5 bases). Germline V gene sequence: CDR1 SGHAT, CDR2 FQNNGV. The CDR3 has 13 residues. V dropped 3 bases and J dropped 0 bases, with 5 bases sitting between them. The chain's CDR3 is CASSLTVNTEAFF. In DNA, the CDR3 is TGTGCCAGCAGCTTGACAGTGAACACTGAAGCTTTCTTT.

The rearrangement links TRBV11-2 to TRBJ2-2; 10 bases match TRBD2. This CDR3 has 17 amino acids. Per the germline V gene, CDR1 is SGHAT and CDR2 is FQNNGV. The J segment lost 5 bases and the V segment lost 11 bases, leaving 17 bases of the junction unmatched. CDR3 region: CAAQPTLAGGRTGELFF. CDR3 bases: TGTGCCGCCCAGCCCACTTTAGCGGGAGGAAGGACCGGGGAGCTGTTTTTT.

Note on this clone: At one end the junction does not follow the germline gene, possibly because of a read error. The chain links TRBV7-9 to TRBJ2-6; no firm D call. The CDR3 is 15 residues long. The V gene's germline CDR1 is SEHNR and CDR2 FQNEAQ (reference sequence). The CDR3 spells CSSSLEPGGANVLTF. As DNA, the CDR3 is TGTTCCAGCAGCTTAGAGCCAGGTGGGGCCAACGTCCTGACTTTC.

This clone appeared a single time. The chain carries TRBV28 and TRBJ1-3; D is perhaps TRBD1 (6 bases). This CDR3 is 16 amino acids long. Germline V gives CDR1 MDHEN, CDR2 SYDVKM. V lost 3 bases and J 4 bases, leaving 16 bases between the germline ends. The CDR3 DNA follows: TGTGCCAGCAGTTTCCCACAGGGTACTCTCGGAAACACCATATATTTT. Translating gives CASSFPQGTLGNTIYF.

J is TRBJ2-3 and V is TRBV30; TRBD1 is a possible D gene (6 bases). The CDR3 covers 15 residues. Germline loops: CDR1 GTSNPN, CDR2 SVGIG (reference sequence). V was cut by 2 bases and J by 4 bases, with 16 bases left in between. CDR3 DNA sequence: TGTGCCTGGAGTTTAACGGGACATCCCTCAGATACGCAGTATTTT. Its protein product is CAWSLTGHPSDTQYF.

The genes are TRBV6-5 and TRBJ2-7; TRBD1 is a possible D gene (6 bases). There are 14 residues in the CDR3. Trimming cost V 0 bases and J 10 bases, with 16 bases left between them. Per the germline V gene, CDR1 is MNHEY and CDR2 is SVGAGI. The CDR3 spells CASSYSADRIEQYF. The CDR3 bases are TGTGCCAGCAGTTACTCTGCTGACAGGATCGAACAGTACTTC.

Points on this clone: Mismatch with germline at one junction end may stem from a read error. V usage is TRBV5-4 and J usage is TRBJ2-3; 7 positions match TRBD2. CDR1 and CDR2 from the germline V gene are SGHNT and YYREEE (reference sequence). The CDR3 runs to 16 residues. The CDR3 DNA sequence: TGTACCAGCAGCACCGCGTTGGGGGGGATAACAGATACGCAGTATTTT. Translating it yields CTSSTALGGITDTQYF. The full variable domain, in which reference TRBV5-4 and TRBJ2-3 provide the parts outside the CDR3, is ETGVTQSPTHLIKTRGQQVTLRCSSQSGHNTVSWYQQALGQGPQFIFQYYREEENGRGNFPPRFSGLQFPNYSSELNVNALELDDSALYLCTSSTALGGITDTQYFGPGTRLTVL.

The CDR3 is CASRQGGTDTQYF. CDR3 DNA sequence: TGTGCCAGCAGACAGGGAGGGACAGATACGCAGTATTTT. The V and J genes are TRBV5-4 and TRBJ2-3, with D possibly being TRBD2 (7 bases). The V and J ends lost 5 bases and 3 bases respectively, with 10 bases between them. CDR3 length equals 13 residues. Germline V gene lookup returns CDR1 SGHNT and CDR2 YYREEE (reference sequence).

The J gene is TRBJ2-7, the V gene TRBV28; the match to TRBD1 covers 9 bases. The V gene end was trimmed by 3 bases and the J gene end by 12 bases; junction bases not matched to a gene: 9. This CDR3 is built from 13 residues. In germline, CDR1 is MDHEN, CDR2 SYDVKM. CDR3 sequence reads: CASSLTGGIVSYF. DNA for the CDR3: TGTGCCAGCAGTTTGACAGGGGGTATTGTATCGTACTTC.

V is TRBV19 and J is TRBJ2-5; 9 bases line up with TRBD2. The CDR3 runs 19 residues. Germline V gene sequence: CDR1 LNHDA, CDR2 SQIVND (reference sequence). Losses at the gene ends were 5 bases for V and 1 base for J; bases not matched to a gene: 17. The CDR3 nucleotides read TGTGCCAGTAGTGGGGGACTAGCTACGGTTCCGTTTTTCCAAGAGACCCAGTACTTC. This gives the protein CASSGGLATVPFFQETQYF.

The chain is built from TRBV9 and TRBJ2-5, with 10 bases fitting TRBD2. CDR1 is SGDLS, CDR2 YYNGEE, per germline. The CDR3 extends over 15 amino acids. Unmatched junction bases numbered 3, after V lost 0 bases and J lost 4 bases. The CDR3 loop reads CASSVAAGGLETQYF. The CDR3 DNA reads as TGTGCCAGCAGCGTAGCAGCGGGGGGGCTAGAGACCCAGTACTTC.

In this sample, this clone turned up a few times. V usage is TRBV5-4 and J usage is TRBJ2-3; 7 positions agree with TRBD2. The trim removed 4 bases at V and 2 bases at J, leaving 13 bases unmatched. Germline V lookup: CDR1 SGHNT, CDR2 YYREEE (reference sequence). This CDR3 has 17 residues. The CDR3 DNA follows: TGTGCCAGCAGCAAACCGGGGGGAGAGGGGACCACAGATACGCAGTATTTT. Translation: CASSKPGGEGTTDTQYF.

V and J are TRBV30 and TRBJ2-5; 10 bases line up with TRBD2. V shed 2 bases and J 5 bases; nucleotides not matched to a gene: 14. The CDR3 runs to 17 residues. Germline CDR1 GTSNPN, CDR2 SVGIG (reference sequence). As DNA, the CDR3 is TGTGCCTGGAGTATTGGGGTCAGCGGGAGGGCCGAGGAGACCCAGTACTTC. This gives the protein CAWSIGVSGRAEETQYF.

The chain combines TRBV7-2 with TRBJ2-7; TRBD2 matches 12 bases. Germline loops: CDR1 SGHTA, CDR2 FQGNSA. The CDR3 length is 18 residues. The ends lost 5 bases at V and 0 bases at J; junction bases unmatched: 11. The CDR3 is CASSLGGLAGIYSYEQYF. In DNA, the CDR3 is TGTGCCAGCAGCCTGGGAGGACTAGCGGGGATCTACTCCTACGAGCAGTACTTC.

This chain connects TRBV7-6 to TRBJ1-5, with D perhaps matching TRBD1 (6 bases). The CDR3 runs 16 residues. Trimming removed 2 bases at V and 1 base at J, with 12 bases between. Germline V lookup: CDR1 SGHVS, CDR2 FNYEAQ. The DNA for the CDR3 is TGTGCCAGCAGCTTATCTACAGGGACCAGCAATCAGCCCCAGCATTTT. Translated: CASSLSTGTSNQPQHF.

The V call is TRBV14, the J call TRBJ1-4; tentatively, D is TRBD1 (6 bases). CDR3 length equals 16 residues. From germline, CDR1 is SGHDN and CDR2 FVKESK. V was cut by 7 bases and J by 11 bases, with 26 bases left in between. CDR3 sequence: CASNPPQGWGKGKLFF. The CDR3 DNA is TGTGCCAGCAACCCCCCACAGGGATGGGGCAAGGGTAAACTGTTTTTT. Drawing the rest from reference TRBV14 and TRBJ1-4, the complete variable domain is EAGVTQFPSHSVIEKGQTVTLRCDPISGHDNLYWYRRVMGKEIKFLLHFVKESKQDESGMPNNRFLAERTGGTYSTLKVQPAELEDSGVYFCASNPPQGWGKGKLFFGSGTQLSVL.

The rearrangement joins TRBV7-2 to TRBJ2-7; TRBD2 agrees at 12 bases. V lost 1 base to trimming and J lost 9 bases; unmatched junction nucleotides: 10. CDR3 length: 16 residues. CDR1 and CDR2 (germline): SGHTA, FQGNSA. In DNA, the CDR3 is TGTGCCAGCAGCTTAGAGAGGTCTAGCGGGAGGGAATTGCAGTACTTC. This encodes CASSLERSSGRELQYF.